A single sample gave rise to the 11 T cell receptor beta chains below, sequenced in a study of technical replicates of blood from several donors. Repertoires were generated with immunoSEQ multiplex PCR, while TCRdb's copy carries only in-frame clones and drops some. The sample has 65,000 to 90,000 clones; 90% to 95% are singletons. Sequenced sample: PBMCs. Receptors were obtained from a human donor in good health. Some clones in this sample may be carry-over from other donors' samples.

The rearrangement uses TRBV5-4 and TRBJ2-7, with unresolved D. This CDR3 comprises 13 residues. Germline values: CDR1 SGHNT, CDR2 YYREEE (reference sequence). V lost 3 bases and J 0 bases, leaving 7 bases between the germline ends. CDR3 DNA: TGTGCCAGCAGCTCGTCCCCCTCCTACGAGCAGTACTTC. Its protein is CASSSSPSYEQYF. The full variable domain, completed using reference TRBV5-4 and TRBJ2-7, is ETGVTQSPTHLIKTRGQQVTLRCSSQSGHNTVSWYQQALGQGPQFIFQYYREEENGRGNFPPRFSGLQFPNYSSELNVNALELDDSALYLCASSSSPSYEQYFGPGTRLTVT.

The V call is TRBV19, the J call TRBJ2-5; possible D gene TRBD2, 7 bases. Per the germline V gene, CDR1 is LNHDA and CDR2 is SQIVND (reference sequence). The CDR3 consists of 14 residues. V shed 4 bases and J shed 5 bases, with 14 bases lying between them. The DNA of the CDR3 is TGTGCCAGTAGTAAGGGGGGGGTAGCGGAGACCCAGTACTTC. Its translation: CASSKGGVAETQYF.

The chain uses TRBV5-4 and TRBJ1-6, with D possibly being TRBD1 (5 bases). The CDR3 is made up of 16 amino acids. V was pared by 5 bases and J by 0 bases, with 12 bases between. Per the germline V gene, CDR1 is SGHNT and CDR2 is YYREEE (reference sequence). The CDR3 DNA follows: TGTGCCAGCAGTAGGGGCCCGAGCTCCTATAATTCACCCCTCCACTTT. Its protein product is CASSRGPSSYNSPLHF.

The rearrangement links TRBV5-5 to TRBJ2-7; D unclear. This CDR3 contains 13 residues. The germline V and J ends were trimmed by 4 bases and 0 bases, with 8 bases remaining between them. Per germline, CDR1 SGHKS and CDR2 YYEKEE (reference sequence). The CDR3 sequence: CASSRQDSYEQYF. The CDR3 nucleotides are TGTGCCAGCAGCCGTCAGGACTCCTACGAGCAGTACTTC. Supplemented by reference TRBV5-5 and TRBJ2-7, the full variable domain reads DAGVTQSPTHLIKTRGQQVTLRCSPISGHKSVSWYQQVLGQGPQFIFQYYEKEERGRGNFPDRFSARQFPNYSSELNVNALLLGDSALYLCASSRQDSYEQYFGPGTRLTVT.

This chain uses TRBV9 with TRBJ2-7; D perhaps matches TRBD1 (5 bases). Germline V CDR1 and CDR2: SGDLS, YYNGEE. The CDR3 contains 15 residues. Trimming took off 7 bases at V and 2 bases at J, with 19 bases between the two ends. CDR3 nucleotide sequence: TGTGCCAGCGTCCCATTGGGGCATCTCCCCTACGAGCAGTACTTC. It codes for CASVPLGHLPYEQYF.

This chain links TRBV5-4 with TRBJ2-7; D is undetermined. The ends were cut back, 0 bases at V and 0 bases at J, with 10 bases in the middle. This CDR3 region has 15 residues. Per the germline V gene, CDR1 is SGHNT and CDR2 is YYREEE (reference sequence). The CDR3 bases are TGTGCCAGCAGCTTGGACTCCGTGAGCTCCTACGAGCAGTACTTC. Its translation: CASSLDSVSSYEQYF.

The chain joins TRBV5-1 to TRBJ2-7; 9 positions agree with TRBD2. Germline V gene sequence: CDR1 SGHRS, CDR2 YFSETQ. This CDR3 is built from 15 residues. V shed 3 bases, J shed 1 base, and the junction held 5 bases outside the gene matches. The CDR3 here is CASSSSGGPSYEQYF. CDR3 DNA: TGCGCCAGCAGCTCAAGCGGGGGGCCTTCCTACGAGCAGTACTTC.

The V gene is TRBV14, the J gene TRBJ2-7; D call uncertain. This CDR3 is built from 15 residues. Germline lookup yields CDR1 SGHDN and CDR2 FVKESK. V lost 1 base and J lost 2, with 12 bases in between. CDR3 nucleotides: TGTGCCAGCAGCCAAGGCGCGTGGGCAGCCTACGAGCAGTACTTC. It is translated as CASSQGAWAAYEQYF.

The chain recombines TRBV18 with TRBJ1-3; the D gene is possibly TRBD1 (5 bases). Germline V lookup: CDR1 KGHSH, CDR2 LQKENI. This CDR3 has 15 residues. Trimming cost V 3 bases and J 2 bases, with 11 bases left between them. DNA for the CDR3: TGTGCCAGCTCACCTTCCGCCAGGGCTGGAAACACCATATATTTT. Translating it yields CASSPSARAGNTIYF.

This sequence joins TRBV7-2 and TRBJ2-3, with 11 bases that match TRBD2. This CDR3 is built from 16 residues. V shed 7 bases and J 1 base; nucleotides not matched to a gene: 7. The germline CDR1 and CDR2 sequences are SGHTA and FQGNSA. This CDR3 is CASTLLAGGRTDTQYF. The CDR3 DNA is TGTGCCAGCACCCTCTTAGCGGGAGGGCGCACAGATACGCAGTATTTT.

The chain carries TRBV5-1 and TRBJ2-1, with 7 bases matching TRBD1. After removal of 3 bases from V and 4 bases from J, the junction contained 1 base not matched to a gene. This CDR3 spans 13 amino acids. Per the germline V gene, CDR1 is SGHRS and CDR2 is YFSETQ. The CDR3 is CASSWGQYNEQFF. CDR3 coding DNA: TGCGCCAGCAGCTGGGGACAGTACAATGAGCAGTTCTTC.